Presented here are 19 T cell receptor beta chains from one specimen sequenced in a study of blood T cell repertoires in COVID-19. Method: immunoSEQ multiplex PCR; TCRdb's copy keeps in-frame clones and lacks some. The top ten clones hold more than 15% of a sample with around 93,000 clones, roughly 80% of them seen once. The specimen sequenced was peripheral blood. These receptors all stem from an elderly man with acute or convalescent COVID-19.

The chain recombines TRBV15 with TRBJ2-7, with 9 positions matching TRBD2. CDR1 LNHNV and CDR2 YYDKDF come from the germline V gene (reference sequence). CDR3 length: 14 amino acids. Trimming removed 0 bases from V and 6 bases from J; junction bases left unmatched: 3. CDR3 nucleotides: TGTGCCACCAGCAGAGATCTAGCGGGGACCGAGCAGTACTTC. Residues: CATSRDLAGTEQYF.

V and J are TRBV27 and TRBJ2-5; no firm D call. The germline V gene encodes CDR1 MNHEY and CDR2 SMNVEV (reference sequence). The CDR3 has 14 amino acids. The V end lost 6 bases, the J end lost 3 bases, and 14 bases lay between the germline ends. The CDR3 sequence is CASRTYYVEETQYF. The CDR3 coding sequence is TGTGCCAGCAGGACCTACTATGTGGAAGAGACCCAGTACTTC.

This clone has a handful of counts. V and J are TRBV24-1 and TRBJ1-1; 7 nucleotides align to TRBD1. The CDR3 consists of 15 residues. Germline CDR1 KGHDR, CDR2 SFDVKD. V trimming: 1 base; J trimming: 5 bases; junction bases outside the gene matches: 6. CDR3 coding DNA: TGTGCCACCAGTGATTTAGAGGGGGCTGGGACTGAAGCTTTCTTT. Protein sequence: CATSDLEGAGTEAFF.

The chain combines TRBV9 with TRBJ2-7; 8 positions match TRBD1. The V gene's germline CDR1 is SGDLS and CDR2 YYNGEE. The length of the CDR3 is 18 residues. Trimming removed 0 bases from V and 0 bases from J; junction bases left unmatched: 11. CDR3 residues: CASSVGPPTGGFSYEQYF. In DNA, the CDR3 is TGTGCCAGCAGCGTAGGGCCCCCTACAGGGGGATTCTCCTACGAGCAGTACTTC.

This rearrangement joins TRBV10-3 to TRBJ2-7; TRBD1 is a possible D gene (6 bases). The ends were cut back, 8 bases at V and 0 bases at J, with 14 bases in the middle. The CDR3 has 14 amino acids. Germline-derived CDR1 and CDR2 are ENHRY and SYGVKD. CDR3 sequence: CAIAPGVSSYEQYF. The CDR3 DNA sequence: TGTGCCATCGCTCCAGGGGTCAGCTCCTACGAGCAGTACTTC.

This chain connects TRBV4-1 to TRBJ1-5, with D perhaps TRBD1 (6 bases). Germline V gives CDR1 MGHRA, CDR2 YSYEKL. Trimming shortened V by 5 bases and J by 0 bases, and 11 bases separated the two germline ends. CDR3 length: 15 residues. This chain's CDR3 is CASSSTGYSNQPQHF. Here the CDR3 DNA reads TGCGCCAGCAGCTCTACAGGGTATAGCAATCAGCCCCAGCATTTT.

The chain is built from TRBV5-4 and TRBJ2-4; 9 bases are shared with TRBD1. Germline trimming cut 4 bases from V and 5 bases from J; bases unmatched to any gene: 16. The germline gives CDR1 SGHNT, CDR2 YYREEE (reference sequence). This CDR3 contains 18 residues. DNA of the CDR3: TGTGCCAGCAGCCCGGGACAGGGTTCCGCTCTAGGGGAAAACATTCAGTACTTC. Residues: CASSPGQGSALGENIQYF.

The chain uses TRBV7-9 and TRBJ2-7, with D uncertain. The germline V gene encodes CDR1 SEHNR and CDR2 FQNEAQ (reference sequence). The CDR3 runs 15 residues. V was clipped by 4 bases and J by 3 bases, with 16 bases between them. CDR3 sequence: CASSSNLKSIYEQYF. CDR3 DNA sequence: TGTGCCAGCAGCTCCAACCTAAAGTCCATCTACGAGCAGTACTTC.

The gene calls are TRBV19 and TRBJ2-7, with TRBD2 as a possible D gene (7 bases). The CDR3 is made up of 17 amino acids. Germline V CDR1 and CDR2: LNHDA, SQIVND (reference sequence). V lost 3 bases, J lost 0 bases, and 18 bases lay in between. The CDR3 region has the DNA TGTGCCAGTAGTATGGGGGCCCAACGGACTAGCTCCTACGAGCAGTACTTC. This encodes CASSMGAQRTSSYEQYF.

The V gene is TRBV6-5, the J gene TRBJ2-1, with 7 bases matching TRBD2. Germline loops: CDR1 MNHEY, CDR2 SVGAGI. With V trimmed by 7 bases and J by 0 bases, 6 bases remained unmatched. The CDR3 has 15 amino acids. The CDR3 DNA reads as TGTGCCAGCAAACGGGACTACAGCTCCTACAATGAGCAGTTCTTC. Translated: CASKRDYSSYNEQFF.

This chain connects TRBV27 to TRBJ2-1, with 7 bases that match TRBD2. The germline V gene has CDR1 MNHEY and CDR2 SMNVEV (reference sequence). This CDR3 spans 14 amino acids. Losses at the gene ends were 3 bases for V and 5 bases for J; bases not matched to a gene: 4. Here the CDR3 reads CASSFLGGNNEQFF. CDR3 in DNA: TGTGCCAGCAGTTTCCTGGGAGGGAACAATGAGCAGTTCTTC.

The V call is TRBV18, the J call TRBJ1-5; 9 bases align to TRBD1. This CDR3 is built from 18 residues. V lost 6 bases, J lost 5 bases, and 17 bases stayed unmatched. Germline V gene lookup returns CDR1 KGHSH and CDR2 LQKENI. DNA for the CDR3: TGTGCCAGCTCGTCTCTCACAGGGGGCAGAAGGGTCGATCAGCCCCAGCATTTT. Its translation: CASSSLTGGRRVDQPQHF. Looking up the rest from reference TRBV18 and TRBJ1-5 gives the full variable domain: NAGVMQNPRHLVRRRGQEARLRCSPMKGHSHVYWYRQLPEEGLKFMVYLQKENIIDESGMPKERFSAEFPKEGPSILRIQQVVRGDSAAYFCASSSLTGGRRVDQPQHFGDGTRLSIL.

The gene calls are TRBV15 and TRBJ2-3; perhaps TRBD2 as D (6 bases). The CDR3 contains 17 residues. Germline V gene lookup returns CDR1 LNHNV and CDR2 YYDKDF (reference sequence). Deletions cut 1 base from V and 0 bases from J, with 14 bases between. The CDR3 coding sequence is TGTGCCACCAGCAGAGGGCGGGGCGGTACTAGCACAGATACGCAGTATTTT. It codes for CATSRGRGGTSTDTQYF.

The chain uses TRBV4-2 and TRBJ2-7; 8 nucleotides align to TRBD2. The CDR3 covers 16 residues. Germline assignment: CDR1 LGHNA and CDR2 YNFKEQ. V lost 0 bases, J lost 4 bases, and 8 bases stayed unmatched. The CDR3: CASSQEGGGRTYEQYF. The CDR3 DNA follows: TGTGCCAGCAGCCAAGAAGGAGGCGGGAGGACTTACGAGCAGTACTTC.

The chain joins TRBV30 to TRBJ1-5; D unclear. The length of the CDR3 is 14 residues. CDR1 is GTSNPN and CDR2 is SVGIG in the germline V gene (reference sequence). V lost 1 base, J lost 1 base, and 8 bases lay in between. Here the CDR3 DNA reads TGTGCCTGGAGTGGGGGAGGAAGCAATCAGCCCCAGCATTTT. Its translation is CAWSGGGSNQPQHF.

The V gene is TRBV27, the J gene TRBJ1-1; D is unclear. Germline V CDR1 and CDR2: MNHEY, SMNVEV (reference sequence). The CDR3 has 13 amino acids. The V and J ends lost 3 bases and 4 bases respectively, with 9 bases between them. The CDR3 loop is CASSLRASTEAFF. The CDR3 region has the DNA TGTGCCAGCAGTTTGAGGGCCTCCACTGAAGCTTTCTTT.

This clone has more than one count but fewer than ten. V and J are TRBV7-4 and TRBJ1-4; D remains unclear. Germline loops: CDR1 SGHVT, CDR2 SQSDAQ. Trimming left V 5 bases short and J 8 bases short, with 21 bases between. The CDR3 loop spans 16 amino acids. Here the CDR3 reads CASSTTSGLFDEKLFF. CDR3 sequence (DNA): TGTGCCAGCAGCACAACCTCGGGTCTGTTTGACGAAAAACTGTTTTTT.

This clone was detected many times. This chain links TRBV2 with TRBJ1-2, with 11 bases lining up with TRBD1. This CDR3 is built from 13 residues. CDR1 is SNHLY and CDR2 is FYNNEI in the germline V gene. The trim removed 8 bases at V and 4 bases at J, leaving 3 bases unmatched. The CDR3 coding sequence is TGTGCCAGCGGGGGGACAGGGGGCTATGGCTACACCTTC. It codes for CASGGTGGYGYTF. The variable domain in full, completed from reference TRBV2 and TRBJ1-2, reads EPEVTQTPSHQVTQMGQEVILRCVPISNHLYFYWYRQILGQKVEFLVSFYNNEISEKSEIFDDQFSVERPDGSNFTLKIRSTKLEDSAMYFCASGGTGGYGYTFGSGTRLTVV.

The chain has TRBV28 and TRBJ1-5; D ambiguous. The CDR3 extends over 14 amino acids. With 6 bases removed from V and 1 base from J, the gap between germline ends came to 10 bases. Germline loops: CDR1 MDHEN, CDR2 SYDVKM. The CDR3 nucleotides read TGTGCCAGCAGGAAAGGAGGGAGCAATCAGCCCCAGCATTTT. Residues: CASRKGGSNQPQHF.